One and the same sample provided the 31 T cell receptor beta chains below, sequenced in a study of blood T cell repertoires in COVID-19. TCRdb's copy holds only in-frame clones and misses some; the assay was immunoSEQ multiplex PCR. The table shows 50,000 to 65,000 clones, with 84% occurring only once. The sample taken for sequencing was peripheral blood. These TCRs come from a man between 60 and 75 years old with COVID-19, enrolled during active disease.

The chain is built from TRBV6-5 and TRBJ1-1; the D is unclear. Germline CDR1 MNHEY, CDR2 SVGAGI. Deletions cut 6 bases from V and 0 bases from J, with 11 bases between. The CDR3 totals 14 residues. CDR3 sequence (DNA): TGTGCCAGCAGGGTCTGGGAGGTGAACACTGAAGCTTTCTTT. Translation gives CASRVWEVNTEAFF.

The V and J genes are TRBV5-1 and TRBJ2-7; the match to TRBD2 covers 8 bases. Trimming at V came to 2 bases and at J to 4 bases, leaving 5 bases not matched to a gene. The CDR3 length is 14 residues. The V gene's germline CDR1 is SGHRS and CDR2 YFSETQ. The CDR3 loop is CASSLLTSGYEQYF. CDR3 coding DNA: TGCGCCAGCAGCTTACTTACTAGCGGTTACGAGCAGTACTTC.

V gene TRBV4-2 combines with J gene TRBJ2-5, with 7 positions matching TRBD2. CDR3 size: 16 residues. Trimming took 0 bases from V and 5 from J; bases not matched to a gene: 9. Germline CDR1 and CDR2: LGHNA and YNFKEQ. The CDR3 sequence is CASSQDIREGRETQYF. The CDR3 nucleotides read TGTGCCAGCAGCCAAGATATCAGGGAGGGGAGGGAGACCCAGTACTTC.

The V and J genes are TRBV30 and TRBJ2-1, with 11 bases fitting TRBD2. The CDR3 runs 16 residues. The germline V gene has CDR1 GTSNPN and CDR2 SVGIG (reference sequence). After removal of 2 bases from V and 0 bases from J, the junction contained 3 bases not matched to a gene. In nucleotides, the CDR3 is TGTGCCTGGAGTCAGCTAGCGGGAGGCTCCTACAATGAGCAGTTCTTC. It translates to CAWSQLAGGSYNEQFF.

The rearrangement uses TRBV4-2 and TRBJ2-7, with 7 bases fitting TRBD1. The CDR3 spans 15 residues. Germline values: CDR1 LGHNA, CDR2 YNFKEQ. The V segment lost 2 bases and the J segment 0 bases; nucleotides outside the gene matches: 4. The CDR3 is CASSQTGTVSYEQYF. Written as DNA, the CDR3 is TGTGCCAGCAGCCAAACCGGGACAGTCTCCTACGAGCAGTACTTC.

This chain links TRBV5-1 with TRBJ1-3; TRBD1 might be the D (5 bases). Germline V gene sequence: CDR1 SGHRS, CDR2 YFSETQ. V gave up 4 bases and J gave up 1 base, with 15 bases separating them. There are 16 residues in the CDR3. CDR3 coding DNA: TGCGCCAGCAGCGAGACTTGGGGCGGATCTGGAAACACCATATATTTT. Translating gives CASSETWGGSGNTIYF.

The chain combines TRBV5-4 with TRBJ2-3, with a weak D call TRBD1 (6 bases). The CDR3 is made up of 18 amino acids. Between the trimmed V and J ends, which lost 4 bases and 0 bases, there was a span of 21 bases. Per germline, CDR1 SGHNT and CDR2 YYREEE (reference sequence). The CDR3 sequence: CASSPRTVLETSTDTQYF. The CDR3 DNA reads as TGTGCCAGCAGCCCCAGGACAGTACTAGAAACTAGCACAGATACGCAGTATTTT.

The chain couples TRBV6-5 to TRBJ2-5; TRBD2 is a possible D gene (5 bases). The CDR3 is made up of 13 amino acids. The V gene lost 8 bases and the J gene lost 7 bases, with 17 bases spanning the gap. CDR1 MNHEY and CDR2 SVGAGI come from the germline V gene. The CDR3 sequence: CASCERAGGTQYF. The CDR3 DNA reads TGTGCCAGCTGCGAGAGGGCCGGTGGGACCCAGTACTTC.

V and J are TRBV27 and TRBJ1-5; D is uncertain. V lost 6 bases, J lost 3 bases, and 9 bases lay in between. Germline loops: CDR1 MNHEY, CDR2 SMNVEV (reference sequence). The CDR3 runs 13 residues. This chain's CDR3 is CASRRQDNQPQHF. CDR3 in DNA: TGTGCCAGCAGACGGCAGGACAATCAGCCCCAGCATTTT.

This clone was picked up one time. The rearrangement uses TRBV6-5 and TRBJ1-2; D may be TRBD1 (5 bases). Trimming stripped 4 bases from V and 9 bases from J, with 15 bases between. The CDR3 is 13 residues long. Germline V gene lookup returns CDR1 MNHEY and CDR2 SVGAGI. CDR3 sequence (DNA): TGTGCCAGCAGTTTTATAGGGGAAGGGAGCTACACCTTC. It specifies CASSFIGEGSYTF.

The rearrangement joins TRBV7-2 to TRBJ2-1, with TRBD2 matching 13 bases. The CDR3 covers 17 residues. CDR1 SGHTA and CDR2 FQGNSA come from the germline V gene. V dropped 1 base and J dropped 4; count of bases not matched to a gene: 4. The CDR3 reads CASSLGTSGSVYNEQFF. The CDR3 bases are TGTGCCAGCAGCTTAGGGACTAGCGGGAGTGTATACAATGAGCAGTTCTTC.

A single count supports this clone. The chain joins TRBV5-1 to TRBJ2-5; D gene uncertain. CDR1 SGHRS and CDR2 YFSETQ come from the germline V gene. The CDR3 is 13 amino acids. Trimming took 0 bases from V and 3 from J, leaving 6 bases between them. The CDR3, as DNA: TGCGCCAGCAGCTTGGGCGATGAAGAGACCCAGTACTTC. It is translated as CASSLGDEETQYF.

The V and J genes are TRBV19 and TRBJ1-2; 7 nucleotides line up with TRBD1. The CDR3 is 14 residues long. The V segment lost 0 bases and the J segment 4 bases; nucleotides outside the gene matches: 2. CDR1 and CDR2 from the germline V gene are LNHDA and SQIVND (reference sequence). For the CDR3, the DNA is TGTGCCAGTAGTATAGATAAGGGGGCCTATGGCTACACCTTC. The encoded protein is CASSIDKGAYGYTF.

The V and J genes are TRBV5-1 and TRBJ2-3; 9 bases match TRBD1. The germline CDR1 and CDR2 sequences are SGHRS and YFSETQ. After removal of 4 bases from V and 6 bases from J, the junction contained 6 bases not matched to a gene. This CDR3 is 14 amino acids long. The CDR3 spells CASSPGQGFDTQYF. The CDR3, as DNA: TGCGCCAGCAGCCCCGGACAGGGGTTTGATACGCAGTATTTT.

The rearrangement links TRBV11-2 to TRBJ1-2, with D uncertain. The CDR3 loop spans 16 amino acids. V was trimmed by 1 base and J by 4 bases, leaving 16 bases between them. Looked up from germline, CDR1 is SGHAT and CDR2 is FQNNGV. The CDR3 DNA reads as TGTGCCAGCAGCTTAGGTAGGACGGGAGTGAGCTATGGCTACACCTTC. Translated: CASSLGRTGVSYGYTF.

The chain has TRBV6-4 and TRBJ2-1, with D possibly being TRBD1 (5 bases). Trimming took 0 bases from V and 5 from J, leaving 11 bases between them. Germline V gives CDR1 MRHNA, CDR2 SNTAGT. The CDR3 covers 15 residues. CDR3 loop: CASSDSGQGHNEQFF. The CDR3 nucleotides read TGTGCCAGCAGTGACTCGGGGCAGGGCCACAATGAGCAGTTCTTC.

This sequence joins TRBV7-2 and TRBJ2-5; D is ambiguous. Germline V CDR1 and CDR2: SGHTA, FQGNSA. This CDR3 is built from 12 residues. Trimming shortened V by 3 bases and J by 5 bases, and 7 bases separated the two germline ends. The CDR3, as DNA: TGTGCCAGCAGCTTGTTACGGGAGACCCAGTACTTC. Its translation: CASSLLRETQYF.

The rearrangement uses TRBV2 and TRBJ1-5; 8 bases map to TRBD1. Germline V gene data show CDR1 as SNHLY and CDR2 as FYNNEI. Trimming at V came to 9 bases and at J to 4 bases, leaving 5 bases not matched to a gene. This CDR3 has 13 amino acids. The CDR3 DNA is TGTGCCAGTACAGGGGGTTTTAATCAGCCCCAGCATTTT. Translated, it gives CASTGGFNQPQHF.

The table lists this clone with a count of one. This chain uses TRBV24-1 with TRBJ1-6, with 9 bases aligning to TRBD1. With V trimmed by 6 bases and J by 6 bases, 5 bases remained unmatched. The CDR3 is 15 residues long. Germline assignment: CDR1 KGHDR and CDR2 SFDVKD. The CDR3 reads CATSQQGARNSPLHF. The DNA of the CDR3 is TGTGCCACCAGTCAACAGGGGGCGCGTAATTCACCCCTCCACTTT.

This chain links TRBV4-1 with TRBJ2-3; D is perhaps TRBD2 (5 bases). Per germline, CDR1 MGHRA and CDR2 YSYEKL. The CDR3 covers 16 residues. Deletions cut 2 bases from V and 4 bases from J, with 16 bases between. The CDR3 DNA is TGCGCCAGCAGCCAACCTACTAGATCCACCGCAGATACGCAGTATTTT. The encoded protein is CASSQPTRSTADTQYF.

CDR3 amino acids: CASSEVYVEQYF. CDR3 in DNA: TGTGCCAGCAGTGAAGTCTACGTCGAGCAGTACTTC. The rearrangement links TRBV6-1 to TRBJ2-7; unclear D gene. V lost 1 base to trimming and J lost 6 bases, with 7 bases between them. Germline V CDR1 and CDR2: MNHNS, SASEGT. The CDR3 contains 12 residues.

This clone was observed a few times. This chain connects TRBV12-5 to TRBJ2-7, with 8 bases aligning to TRBD1. This CDR3 comprises 17 residues. The germline V gene encodes CDR1 LGHNT and CDR2 FRNRAP. The V segment lost 0 bases and the J segment 3 bases; nucleotides outside the gene matches: 10. Here the CDR3 reads CASGLVNLRDRFYEQYF. CDR3 sequence (DNA): TGTGCTAGTGGTTTGGTAAACCTCCGGGACAGGTTCTACGAGCAGTACTTC. The full variable domain, completed using reference TRBV12-5 and TRBJ2-7, is DARVTQTPRHKVTEMGQEVTMRCQPILGHNTVFWYRQTMMQGLELLAYFRNRAPLDDSGMPKDRFSAEMPDATLATLKIQPSEPRDSAVYFCASGLVNLRDRFYEQYFGPGTRLTVT.

V usage is TRBV11-2 and J usage is TRBJ1-6; D gene uncertain. The V end was cut by 0 bases, the J end by 6 bases, with 3 bases between. Germline V gene lookup returns CDR1 SGHAT and CDR2 FQNNGV. CDR3 size: 13 residues. CDR3: CASSLDLNSPLHF. CDR3 bases: TGTGCCAGCAGCTTAGATCTTAATTCACCCCTCCACTTT.

The chain couples TRBV2 to TRBJ2-5, with TRBD1 as a possible D gene (5 bases). The ends were cut back, 6 bases at V and 2 bases at J, with 7 bases in the middle. Germline-derived CDR1 and CDR2 are SNHLY and FYNNEI. CDR3 length: 12 amino acids. CDR3 amino acids: CASRDRQETQYF. In DNA form, the CDR3 reads TGTGCCAGCAGAGACAGACAAGAGACCCAGTACTTC.

This clone was counted a single time. This chain joins TRBV6-5 and TRBJ2-2; D is unresolved. In germline, CDR1 is MNHEY, CDR2 SVGAGI. The V end lost 2 bases, the J end lost 4 bases, and 8 bases lay between the germline ends. The CDR3 sequence is 14 residues long. Written as DNA, the CDR3 is TGTGCCAGCAGTTACGGTCAGGCCACCGGGGAGCTGTTTTTT. Translation: CASSYGQATGELFF.

The chain uses TRBV2 and TRBJ2-2; D might be TRBD1 (6 bases). The CDR3 length is 13 residues. Trimming took off 4 bases at V and 7 bases at J, with 10 bases between the two ends. Germline V gene data show CDR1 as SNHLY and CDR2 as FYNNEI. This CDR3 is CASSARGNGELFF. CDR3 DNA sequence: TGTGCCAGCAGTGCAAGGGGGAACGGGGAGCTGTTTTTT.

J is TRBJ1-1 and V is TRBV3-1 (or the pseudogene TRBV3-2), with 7 bases fitting TRBD1. With 4 bases clipped from V and 0 bases from J, the junction kept 8 bases outside the gene matches. The CDR3 has 16 amino acids. CDR1 is LGHDT, CDR2 YNNKEL, per germline (reference sequence). The CDR3 coding sequence is TGTGCCAGCAGCCCATGGGACAGCCCATTGAACACTGAAGCTTTCTTT. This translates into CASSPWDSPLNTEAFF.

This chain uses TRBV6-1 with TRBJ1-1; possibly TRBD1 for D (6 bases). Germline V gene sequence: CDR1 MNHNS, CDR2 SASEGT. Trimming shortened V by 4 bases and J by 3 bases, and 21 bases separated the two germline ends. The CDR3 runs to 17 residues. In DNA form, the CDR3 reads TGTGCCAGCAGTGCGGGGGGCCAAATGGCTAGGGACACTGAAGCTTTCTTT. Translated: CASSAGGQMARDTEAFF.

The rearrangement uses TRBV5-1 and TRBJ2-7; tentatively, D is TRBD1 (7 bases). The germline gives CDR1 SGHRS, CDR2 YFSETQ. Trimming shortened V by 0 bases and J by 6 bases, and 16 bases separated the two germline ends. The CDR3 is 15 amino acids. As DNA, the CDR3 is TGCGCCAGCAGCTTGGATGCCAGGGGGACTGGCGAGCAGTACTTC. It specifies CASSLDARGTGEQYF.

The chain employs TRBV19 and TRBJ1-4, with 9 bases identical to TRBD1. The ends lost 8 bases at V and 0 bases at J; junction bases unmatched: 10. This CDR3 has 17 residues. Germline values: CDR1 LNHDA, CDR2 SQIVND (reference sequence). The CDR3: CASRIQGAITTNEKLFF. As DNA, the CDR3 is TGTGCCAGTCGAATACAGGGGGCCATAACAACTAATGAAAAACTGTTTTTT. Filled out from reference TRBV19 and TRBJ1-4, the complete variable domain reads DGGITQSPKYLFRKEGQNVTLSCEQNLNHDAMYWYRQDPGQGLRLIYYSQIVNDFQKGDIAEGYSVSREKKESFPLTVTSAQKNPTAFYLCASRIQGAITTNEKLFFGSGTQLSVL.

The V call is TRBV4-2, the J call TRBJ2-3; D not resolved. The germline CDR1 and CDR2 sequences are LGHNA and YNFKEQ. The V gene lost 0 bases and the J gene lost 1 base, with 5 bases spanning the gap. This CDR3 is built from 14 residues. The CDR3, as DNA: TGTGCCAGCAGCCAAGACGAGCGCACAGATACGCAGTATTTT. This sequence encodes CASSQDERTDTQYF.